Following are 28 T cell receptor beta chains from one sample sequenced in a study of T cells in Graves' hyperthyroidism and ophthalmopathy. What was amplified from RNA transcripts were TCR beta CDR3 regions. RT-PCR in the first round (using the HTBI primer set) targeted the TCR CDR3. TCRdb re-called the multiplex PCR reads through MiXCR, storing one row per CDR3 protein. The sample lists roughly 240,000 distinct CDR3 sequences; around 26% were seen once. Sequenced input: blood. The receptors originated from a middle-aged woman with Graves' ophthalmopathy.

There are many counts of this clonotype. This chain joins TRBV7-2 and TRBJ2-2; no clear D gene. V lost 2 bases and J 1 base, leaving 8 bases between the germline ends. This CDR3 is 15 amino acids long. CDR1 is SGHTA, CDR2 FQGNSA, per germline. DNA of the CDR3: TGTGCCAGCAGCTTAACGGTCTTGAACACCGGGGAGCTGTTTTTT. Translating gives CASSLTVLNTGELFF.

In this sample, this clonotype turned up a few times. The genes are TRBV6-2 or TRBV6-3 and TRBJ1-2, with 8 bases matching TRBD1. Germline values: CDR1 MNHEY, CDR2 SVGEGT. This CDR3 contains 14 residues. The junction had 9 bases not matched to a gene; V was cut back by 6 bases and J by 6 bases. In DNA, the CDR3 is TGTGCCAGCAGCCTTAACGACAGGGGAAATGGCTACACCTTC. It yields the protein CASSLNDRGNGYTF.

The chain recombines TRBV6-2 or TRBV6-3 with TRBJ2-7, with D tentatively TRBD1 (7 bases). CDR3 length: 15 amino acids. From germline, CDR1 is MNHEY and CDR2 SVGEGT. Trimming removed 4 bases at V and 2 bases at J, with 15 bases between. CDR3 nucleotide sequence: TGTGCCAGCAGTTGGACCCAGGGGGGTGCCTACGAGCAGTACTTC. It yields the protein CASSWTQGGAYEQYF.

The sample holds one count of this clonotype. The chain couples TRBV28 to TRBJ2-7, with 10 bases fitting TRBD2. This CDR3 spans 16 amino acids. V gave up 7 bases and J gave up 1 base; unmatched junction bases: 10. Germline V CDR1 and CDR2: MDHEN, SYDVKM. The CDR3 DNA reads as TGTGCCAGCACCGAACTAGCGGGAATATATTCCTACGAGCAGTACTTC. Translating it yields CASTELAGIYSYEQYF.

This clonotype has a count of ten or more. The DNA for the CDR3 is TGTGCCAGCAGCCTCCGGACAGGTTTCAGCCTGAACACTGAAGCTTTCTTT. It yields the protein CASSLRTGFSLNTEAFF. The chain uses TRBV7-9 and TRBJ1-1; 7 nucleotides match TRBD1. Trimming cost V 5 bases and J 0 bases; bases outside gene matches: 12. The CDR3 is made up of 17 amino acids. Germline V gives CDR1 SEHNR, CDR2 FQNEAQ (reference sequence).

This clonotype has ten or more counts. The CDR3 coding sequence is TGTGCCAGCAGGTCTAAATCACGGGACAGAGAATCCGAAGCTTTCTTT. Protein product: CASRSKSRDRESEAFF. This chain uses TRBV12-3 or TRBV12-4 with TRBJ1-1; 7 nucleotides agree with TRBD1. V dropped 6 bases and J dropped 8; count of bases not matched to a gene: 18. The CDR3 totals 16 residues.

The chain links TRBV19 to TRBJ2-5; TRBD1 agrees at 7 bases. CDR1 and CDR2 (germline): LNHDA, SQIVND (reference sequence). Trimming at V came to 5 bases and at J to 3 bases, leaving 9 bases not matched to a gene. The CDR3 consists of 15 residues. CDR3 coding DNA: TGTGCCAGTAGTCCTTACGCCGGGACAGAAGAGACCCAGTACTTC. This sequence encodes CASSPYAGTEETQYF.

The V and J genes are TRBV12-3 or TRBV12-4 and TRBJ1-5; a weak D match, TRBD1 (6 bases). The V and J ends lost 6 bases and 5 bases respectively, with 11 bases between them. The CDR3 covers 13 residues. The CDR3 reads CASSPGHYQPQHF. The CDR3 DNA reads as TGTGCCAGCAGCCCGGGACACTATCAGCCCCAGCATTTT.

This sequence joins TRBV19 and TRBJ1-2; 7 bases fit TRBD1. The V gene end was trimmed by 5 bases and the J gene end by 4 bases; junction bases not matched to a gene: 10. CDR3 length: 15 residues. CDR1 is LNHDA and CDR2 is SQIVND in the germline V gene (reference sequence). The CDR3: CASSAYRGLSYGYTF. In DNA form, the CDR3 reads TGTGCCAGTAGTGCTTACAGGGGTTTGAGCTATGGCTACACCTTC.

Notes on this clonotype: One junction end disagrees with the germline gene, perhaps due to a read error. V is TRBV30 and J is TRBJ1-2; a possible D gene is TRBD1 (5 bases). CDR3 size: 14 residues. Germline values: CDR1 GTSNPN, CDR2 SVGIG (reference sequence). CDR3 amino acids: CAWSVESGRYGYNF. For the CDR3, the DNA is TGTGCCTGGAGTGTAGAGTCAGGGAGGTATGGCTACAACTTC.

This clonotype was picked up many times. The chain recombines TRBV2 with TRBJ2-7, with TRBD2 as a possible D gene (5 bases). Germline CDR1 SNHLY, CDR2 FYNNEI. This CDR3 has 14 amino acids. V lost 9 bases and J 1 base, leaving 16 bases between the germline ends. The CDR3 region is CASSTGKGSYEQYF. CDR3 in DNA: TGTGCCAGTTCTACGGGAAAGGGATCCTACGAGCAGTACTTC. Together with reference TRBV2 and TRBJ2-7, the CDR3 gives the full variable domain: EPEVTQTPSHQVTQMGQEVILRCVPISNHLYFYWYRQILGQKVEFLVSFYNNEISEKSEIFDDQFSVERPDGSNFTLKIRSTKLEDSAMYFCASSTGKGSYEQYFGPGTRLTVT.

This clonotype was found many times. The CDR3 loop is CASSSRQGVQPQHF. Here the CDR3 DNA reads TGTGCCAGCAGTTCCCGACAGGGGGTTCAGCCCCAGCATTTT. This chain uses TRBV28 with TRBJ1-5; TRBD1 matches 9 bases. This CDR3 is built from 14 residues. V dropped 4 bases and J dropped 6; count of bases not matched to a gene: 4. CDR1 and CDR2 from the germline V gene are MDHEN and SYDVKM.

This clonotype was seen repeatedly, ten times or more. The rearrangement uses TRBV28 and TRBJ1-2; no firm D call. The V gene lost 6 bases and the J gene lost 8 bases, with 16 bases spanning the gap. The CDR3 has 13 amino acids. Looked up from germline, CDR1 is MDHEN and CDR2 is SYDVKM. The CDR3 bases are TGTGCCAGCAGCCTCGAGGCGGCAGGAGGCTACACCTTC. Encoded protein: CASSLEAAGGYTF.

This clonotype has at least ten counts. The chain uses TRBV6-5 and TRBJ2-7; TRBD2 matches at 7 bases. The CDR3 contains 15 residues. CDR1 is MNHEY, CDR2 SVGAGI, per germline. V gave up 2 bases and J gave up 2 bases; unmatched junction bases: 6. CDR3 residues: CASSYELADTYEQYF. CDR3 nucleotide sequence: TGTGCCAGCAGTTACGAGCTAGCGGATACCTACGAGCAGTACTTC.

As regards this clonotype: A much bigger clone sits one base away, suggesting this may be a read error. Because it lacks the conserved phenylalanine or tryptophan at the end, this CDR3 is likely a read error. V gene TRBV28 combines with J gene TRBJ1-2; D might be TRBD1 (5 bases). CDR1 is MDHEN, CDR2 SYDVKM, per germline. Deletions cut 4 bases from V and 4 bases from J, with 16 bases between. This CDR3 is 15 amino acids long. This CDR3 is CASSWGGGISYGYTS. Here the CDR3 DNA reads TGTGCCAGCAGTTGGGGGGGGGGAATTAGCTATGGCTACACCTCC.

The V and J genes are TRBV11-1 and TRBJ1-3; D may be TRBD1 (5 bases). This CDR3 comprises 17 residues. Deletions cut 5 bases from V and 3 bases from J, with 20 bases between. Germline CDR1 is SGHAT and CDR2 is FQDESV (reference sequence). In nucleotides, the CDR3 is TGTGCCAGCAGCCCACTACAGGATCCTCACGGTGGAAACACCATATATTTT. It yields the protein CASSPLQDPHGGNTIYF.

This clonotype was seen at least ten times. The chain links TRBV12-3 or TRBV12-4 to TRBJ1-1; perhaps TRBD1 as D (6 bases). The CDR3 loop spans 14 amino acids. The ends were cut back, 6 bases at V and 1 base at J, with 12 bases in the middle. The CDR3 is CASSTGQANTEAFF. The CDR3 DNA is TGTGCCAGCAGCACGGGACAAGCGAACACTGAAGCTTTCTTT.

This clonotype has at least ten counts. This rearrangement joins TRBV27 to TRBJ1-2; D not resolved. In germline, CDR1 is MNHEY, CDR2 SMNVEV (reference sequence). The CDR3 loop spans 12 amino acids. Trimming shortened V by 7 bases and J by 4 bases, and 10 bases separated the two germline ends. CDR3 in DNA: TGTGCCAGCACCGGGAGCAGCTATGGCTACACCTTC. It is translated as CASTGSSYGYTF.

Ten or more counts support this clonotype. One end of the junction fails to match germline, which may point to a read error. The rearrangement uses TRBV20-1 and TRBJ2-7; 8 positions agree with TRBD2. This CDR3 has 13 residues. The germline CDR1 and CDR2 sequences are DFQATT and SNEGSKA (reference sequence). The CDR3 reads CSAILAVTYGQYF. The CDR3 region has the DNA TGCAGTGCAATACTAGCGGTCACCTACGGGCAGTACTTC.

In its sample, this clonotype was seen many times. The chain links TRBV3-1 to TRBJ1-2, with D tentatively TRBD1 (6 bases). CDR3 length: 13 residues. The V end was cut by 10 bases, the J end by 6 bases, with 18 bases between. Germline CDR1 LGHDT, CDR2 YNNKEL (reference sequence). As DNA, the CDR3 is TGTGCCACCCGACGACAGGATCAGGATGGCTACACCTTC. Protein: CATRRQDQDGYTF.

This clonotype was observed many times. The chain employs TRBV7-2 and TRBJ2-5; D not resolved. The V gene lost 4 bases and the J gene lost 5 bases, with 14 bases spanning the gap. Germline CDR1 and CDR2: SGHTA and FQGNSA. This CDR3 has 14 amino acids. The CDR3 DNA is TGTGCCAGCAGCTCCCGGGCCCCCGTTGAGACCCAGTACTTC. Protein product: CASSSRAPVETQYF. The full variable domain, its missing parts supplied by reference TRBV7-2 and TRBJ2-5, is GAGVSQSPSNKVTEKGKDVELRCDPISGHTALYWYRQSLGQGLEFLIYFQGNSAPDKSGLPSDRFSAERTGGSVSTLTIQRTQQEDSAVYLCASSSRAPVETQYFGPGTRLLVL.

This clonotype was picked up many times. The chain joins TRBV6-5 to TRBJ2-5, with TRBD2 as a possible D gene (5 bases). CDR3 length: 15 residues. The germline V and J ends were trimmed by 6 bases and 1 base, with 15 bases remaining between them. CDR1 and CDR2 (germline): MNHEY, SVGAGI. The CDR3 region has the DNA TGTGCCAGCAGAACCCTCGGGATGCCCCAAGAGACCCAGTACTTC. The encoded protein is CASRTLGMPQETQYF.

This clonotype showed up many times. CDR3 DNA: TGTGCCAGCAGCTTGTGGAGTCCGGCAGAATGGGATGAGCAGTTCTTC. Protein sequence: CASSLWSPAEWDEQFF. This chain uses TRBV5-8 with TRBJ2-1; D is unclear. V was cut by 1 base and J by 8 bases, with 19 bases left in between. From germline, CDR1 is SGHTS and CDR2 YDEGEE. The CDR3 is 16 residues long.

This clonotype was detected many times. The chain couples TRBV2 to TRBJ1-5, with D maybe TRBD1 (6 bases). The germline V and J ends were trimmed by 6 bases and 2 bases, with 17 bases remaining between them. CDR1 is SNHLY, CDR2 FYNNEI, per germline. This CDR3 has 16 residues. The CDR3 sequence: CASSTSVAGGNQPQHF. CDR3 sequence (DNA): TGTGCCAGCAGCACCTCGGTGGCAGGGGGCAATCAGCCCCAGCATTTT.

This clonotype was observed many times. CDR3 nucleotides: TGTGCCAGCAGCGGGAACGGTCCCTACGAGCAGTACTTC. Translated: CASSGNGPYEQYF. The rearrangement uses TRBV28 and TRBJ2-7; tentative D call: TRBD2 (5 bases). The CDR3 is made up of 13 amino acids. V was shortened by 6 bases and J by 2 bases, with 11 bases between the two germline ends. From germline, CDR1 is MDHEN and CDR2 SYDVKM.

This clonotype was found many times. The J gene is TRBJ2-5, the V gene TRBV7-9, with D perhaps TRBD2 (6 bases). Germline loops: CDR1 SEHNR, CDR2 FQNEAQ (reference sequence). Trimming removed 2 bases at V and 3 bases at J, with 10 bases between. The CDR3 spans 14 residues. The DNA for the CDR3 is TGTGCCAGCAGCTTATTGATAGCGGAAGAGACCCAGTACTTC. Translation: CASSLLIAEETQYF.

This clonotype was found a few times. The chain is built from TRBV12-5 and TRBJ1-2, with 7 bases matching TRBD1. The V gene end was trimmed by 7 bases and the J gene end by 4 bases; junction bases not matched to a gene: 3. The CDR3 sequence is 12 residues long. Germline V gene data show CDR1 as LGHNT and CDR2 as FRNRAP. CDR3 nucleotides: TGTGCTAGTGCGACAGGGTCCTATGGCTACACCTTC. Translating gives CASATGSYGYTF.

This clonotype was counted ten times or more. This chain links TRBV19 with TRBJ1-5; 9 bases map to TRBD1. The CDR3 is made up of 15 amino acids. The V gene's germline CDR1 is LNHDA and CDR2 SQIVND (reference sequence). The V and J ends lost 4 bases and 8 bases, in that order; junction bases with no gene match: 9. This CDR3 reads CASSTSGTGLKPQHF. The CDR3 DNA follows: TGTGCCAGTAGTACCTCCGGGACAGGGCTGAAGCCCCAGCATTTT.